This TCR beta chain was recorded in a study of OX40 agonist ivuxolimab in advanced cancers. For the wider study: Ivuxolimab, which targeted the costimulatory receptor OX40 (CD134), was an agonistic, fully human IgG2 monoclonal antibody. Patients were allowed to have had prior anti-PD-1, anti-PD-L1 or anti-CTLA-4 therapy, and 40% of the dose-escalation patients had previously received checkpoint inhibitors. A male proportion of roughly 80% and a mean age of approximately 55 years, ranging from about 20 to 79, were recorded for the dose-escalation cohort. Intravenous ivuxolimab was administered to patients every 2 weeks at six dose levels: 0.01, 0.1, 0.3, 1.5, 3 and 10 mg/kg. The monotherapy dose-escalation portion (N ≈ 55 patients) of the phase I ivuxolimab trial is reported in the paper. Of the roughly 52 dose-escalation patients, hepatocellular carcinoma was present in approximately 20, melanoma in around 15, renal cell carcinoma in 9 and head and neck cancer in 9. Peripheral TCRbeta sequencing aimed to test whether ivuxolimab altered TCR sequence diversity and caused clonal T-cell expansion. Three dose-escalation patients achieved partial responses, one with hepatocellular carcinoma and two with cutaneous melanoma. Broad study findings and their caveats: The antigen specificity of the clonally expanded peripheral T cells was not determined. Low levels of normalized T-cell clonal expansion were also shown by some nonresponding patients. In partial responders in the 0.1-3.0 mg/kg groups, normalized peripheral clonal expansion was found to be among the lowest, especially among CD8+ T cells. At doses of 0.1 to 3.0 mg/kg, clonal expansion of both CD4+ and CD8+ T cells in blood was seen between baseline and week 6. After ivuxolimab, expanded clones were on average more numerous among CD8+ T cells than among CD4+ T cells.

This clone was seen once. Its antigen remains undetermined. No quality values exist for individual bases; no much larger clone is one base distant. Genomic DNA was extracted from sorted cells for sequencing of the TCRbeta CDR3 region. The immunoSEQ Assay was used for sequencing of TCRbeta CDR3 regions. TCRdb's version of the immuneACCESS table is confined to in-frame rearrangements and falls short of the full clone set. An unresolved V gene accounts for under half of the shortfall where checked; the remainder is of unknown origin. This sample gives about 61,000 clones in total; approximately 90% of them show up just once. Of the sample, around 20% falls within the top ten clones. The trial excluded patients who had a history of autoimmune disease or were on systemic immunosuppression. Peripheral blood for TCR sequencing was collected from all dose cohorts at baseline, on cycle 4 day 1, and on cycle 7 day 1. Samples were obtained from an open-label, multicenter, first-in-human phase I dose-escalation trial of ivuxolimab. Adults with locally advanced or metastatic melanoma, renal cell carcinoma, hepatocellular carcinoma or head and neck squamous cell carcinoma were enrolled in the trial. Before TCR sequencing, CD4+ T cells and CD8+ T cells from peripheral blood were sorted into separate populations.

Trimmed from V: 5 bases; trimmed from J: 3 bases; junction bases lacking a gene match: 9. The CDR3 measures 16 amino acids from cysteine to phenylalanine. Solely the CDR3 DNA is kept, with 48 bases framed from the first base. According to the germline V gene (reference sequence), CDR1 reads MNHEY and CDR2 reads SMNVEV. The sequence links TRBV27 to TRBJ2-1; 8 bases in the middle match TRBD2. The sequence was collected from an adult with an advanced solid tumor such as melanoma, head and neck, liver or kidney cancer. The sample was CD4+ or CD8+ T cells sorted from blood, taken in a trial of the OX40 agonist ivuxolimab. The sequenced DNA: TGTGCCAGCAGTGTCAAAACTAGCGGACTCTACAATGAGCAGTTCTTC. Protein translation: CASSVKTSGLYNEQFF.